This T cell receptor (beta chain) was captured by sequencing in a study of blood T cells in healthy people across ages. Every donor contributed about 10 milliliters of peripheral blood by blood draw. A second PCR of 7 to 11 cycles used a sample-barcoded 5' primer and a J-beta primer mix. Every molecule of cDNA carried a tag from a template-switch adaptor with 12 random nucleotides. MiXCR was run by TCRdb on the 5' RACE reads, yielding one entry per CDR3 protein. The sample includes a few hundred thousand distinct CDR3 sequences, roughly a quarter of them seen just once. This CDR3 has 16 residues. Per germline, CDR1 LNHNV and CDR2 YYDKDF (reference sequence). Trimming took 3 bases from V and 0 from J, leaving 11 bases between them. The same data also contributed to another study, on T cells of mothers and their children. From that study: Researchers report slightly higher, though non-significant, overlap in related mother-child pairs than in unrelated pairs.

The V gene is TRBV15, the J gene TRBJ1-4; D not resolved. Sequenced input: blood. The sequence was obtained from a boy between 2 and 15 years old in good health. The CDR3 coding sequence is TGTGCCACCAGCAGGGACGGAACCTCAACTAATGAAAAACTGTTTTTT. Protein product: CATSRDGTSTNEKLFF.